This TCR beta chain comes out of a study of Ad26.COV2.S vaccination and SARS-CoV-2 variants. From germline, CDR1 is KGHSH and CDR2 LQKENI. V dropped 5 bases and J dropped 5; count of bases not matched to a gene: 2. This CDR3 contains 12 residues. Overall study results and limits: Participants given vaccine showed non-spike TCR breadth similar to that of placebo recipients. Marked by substantial breadth, spike-specific CD8+ and CD4+ T cell responses were reportedly seen after vaccination.

Libraries were prepared by immunoSEQ multiplex PCR; TCRdb keeps only in-frame clonotypes and omits some of them. Among about 470,000 clones, roughly 87% were seen once, and the ten largest hold about 4.4%. In its sample, this clone was seen once. Antigen unknown. Indicated treatment: some 20 received Ad26.COV2.S at low or high dose, single or two shots; about 5 received placebo; per-sample allocation not given. Samples were taken on day 63 after the first vaccine or placebo injection. Based in Boston, the donor was an adult of 18-55 years. The receptor's source is a person aged 18-60 years who received the Ad26.COV2.S COVID-19 vaccine or a placebo. This sample comprised peripheral blood, obtained in a trial of Ad26.COV2.S vaccine versus placebo. This sequence joins TRBV18 and TRBJ1-2; 7 nucleotides agree with TRBD1. The chain's CDR3 is CASSSTGYGYTF. The CDR3 DNA sequence: TGTGCCAGCTCATCGACAGGGTATGGCTACACCTTC.